This TCR beta chain appears in the sequencing data of a study of post-analysis software for immune sequencing data. Overall study context: Relapsing-remitting, secondary progressive and progressive-relapsing multiple sclerosis were all included among the disease courses. Study-level points and caveats: Co-batched samples clustered tightly together by F measure. Significantly lower normalized Chao1 diversity was found in patients with multiple sclerosis relative to controls.

Tagging with unique molecular identifiers was a feature of the TCR beta cDNA libraries. The authors obtained about 520,000 cDNA molecules from around 1 to 9.1 million T cells. TCRdb used MiXCR to reprocess the PCR reads, holding one entry per CDR3 protein. The sample carries 450,000 to 700,000 distinct CDR3 sequences, roughly 45% recorded once. This clonotype was counted a few times. As yet, its antigen is unknown. What was sequenced was blood. This receptor was taken from a girl between 10 and 17 years old with multiple sclerosis.

In DNA form, the CDR3 reads TGTGCCAGCAGTTACTCGAAACAGGGGGCGAGGGTGAATCAGCCCCAGCATTTT. Protein sequence: CASSYSKQGARVNQPQHF. The rearrangement joins TRBV6-5 to TRBJ1-5; 9 bases align to TRBD1. Germline V lookup: CDR1 MNHEY, CDR2 SVGAGI. The CDR3 has 18 residues. V was clipped by 0 bases and J by 4 bases; unmatched bases: 10.